This T cell receptor (beta chain) emerged from a study of beta chain features in type 1 diabetes. CDR1 is MGHDK, CDR2 SYGVNS, per germline. Trimming cost V 0 bases and J 5 bases, with 5 bases left between them. This CDR3 region has 12 residues. Comments on this clone: The antigen is not known.

Expressed TCRB transcripts were sequenced because the isolated RNA had all been reverse transcribed beforehand. TCRdb's table, derived via immunoSEQ multiplex PCR, lists solely in-frame clones and lacks some. The sample lists approximately 160,000 clones; 10% were seen once. Findings of the study overall: Among patients with Type 1 diabetes, TCRB CDR3s were moderately but significantly shorter in every one of the four CD4+ subsets. In comparison with healthy donors, patients had naive, central memory and Treg TCRB repertoires that appeared more similar.

The receptor was isolated from a man aged 25 to 40 with type 1 diabetes. Sequenced sample: central memory CD4+ T cells from blood. V usage is TRBV25-1 and J usage is TRBJ2-7, with D unresolved. DNA of the CDR3: TGTGCCAGCAGTGAATATATAGACGAGCAGTACTTC. As protein: CASSEYIDEQYF.